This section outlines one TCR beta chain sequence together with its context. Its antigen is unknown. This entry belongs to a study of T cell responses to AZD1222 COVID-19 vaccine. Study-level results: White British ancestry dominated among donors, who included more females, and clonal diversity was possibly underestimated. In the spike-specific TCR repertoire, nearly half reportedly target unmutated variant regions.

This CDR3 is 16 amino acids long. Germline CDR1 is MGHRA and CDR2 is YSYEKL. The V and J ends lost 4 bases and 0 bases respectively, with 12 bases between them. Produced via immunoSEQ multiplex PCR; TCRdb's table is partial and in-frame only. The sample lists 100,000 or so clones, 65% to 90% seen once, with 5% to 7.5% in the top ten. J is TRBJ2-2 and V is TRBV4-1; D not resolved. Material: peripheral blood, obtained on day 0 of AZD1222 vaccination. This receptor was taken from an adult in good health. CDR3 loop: CASSLGLGPNTGELFF. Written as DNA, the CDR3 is TGCGCCAGCAGCCTAGGATTAGGGCCGAACACCGGGGAGCTGTTTTTT.